This passage covers 18 T cell receptor beta chains from one sample sequenced in a study of T cell repertoires in cytomegalovirus infection. Each CDR3 protein is one row after TCRdb ran MiXCR on the reads. The table shows 450,000 to 550,000 distinct CDR3 sequences, with about 42% occurring only once. These receptors have no identified antigens. Sequencing used cultured PBMCs, obtained from culture after CMV antigen stimulation. Receptor source: a human donor in good health (CMV status not recorded). Some clones in this sample may be carry-over from other donors' samples.

This chain joins TRBV7-9 and TRBJ2-2; D unresolved. The CDR3 has 15 residues. The V and J ends lost 3 bases and 0 bases respectively, with 8 bases between them. Germline loops: CDR1 SEHNR, CDR2 FQNEAQ (reference sequence). The CDR3 loop reads CASSFAAANTGELFF. The CDR3 DNA is TGTGCCAGCAGCTTCGCAGCTGCGAACACCGGGGAGCTGTTTTTT.

A few counts support this clonotype. The J gene is TRBJ2-1, the V gene TRBV7-2, with TRBD2 matching 13 bases. Germline trimming cut 5 bases from V and 9 bases from J; bases unmatched to any gene: 4. Germline V gene sequence: CDR1 SGHTA, CDR2 FQGNSA. The CDR3 has 14 amino acids. Here the CDR3 DNA reads TGTGCCAGCAGCGAGACTAGCGGGAGGAGTGAGCAGTTCTTC. It specifies CASSETSGRSEQFF.

This clonotype was seen more than once but under ten times. The chain uses TRBV5-4 and TRBJ1-4; D gene ambiguous. V was shortened by 0 bases and J by 8 bases, with 11 bases between the two germline ends. The CDR3 extends over 14 amino acids. CDR1 and CDR2 from the germline V gene are SGHNT and YYREEE (reference sequence). The DNA for the CDR3 is TGTGCCAGCAGCTTGGGAGGGCGGAGGGAAAAACTGTTTTTT. As protein: CASSLGGRREKLFF. The complete variable domain, with remaining parts taken from reference TRBV5-4 and TRBJ1-4, reads ETGVTQSPTHLIKTRGQQVTLRCSSQSGHNTVSWYQQALGQGPQFIFQYYREEENGRGNFPPRFSGLQFPNYSSELNVNALELDDSALYLCASSLGGRREKLFFGSGTQLSVL.

The chain carries TRBV7-4 and TRBJ1-4; possible D gene TRBD1, 5 bases. Between the trimmed V and J ends, which lost 6 bases and 6 bases, there was a span of 17 bases. The germline V gene has CDR1 SGHVT and CDR2 SQSDAQ. This CDR3 spans 15 amino acids. The CDR3 nucleotides are TGTGCCAGCAGAGGGGTGGTCCTCCTATATGAAAAACTGTTTTTT. Translating it yields CASRGVVLLYEKLFF.

The chain combines TRBV7-2 with TRBJ2-7; D possibly corresponds to TRBD2 (5 bases). The germline gives CDR1 SGHTA, CDR2 FQGNSA. CDR3 length: 16 amino acids. Deletions cut 1 base from V and 4 bases from J, with 17 bases between. This chain's CDR3 is CASSLVPPGNPYEQYF. The CDR3 nucleotides read TGTGCCAGCAGCTTAGTCCCGCCGGGGAATCCTTACGAGCAGTACTTC.

The chain carries TRBV7-2 and TRBJ2-1, with no clear D. Per the germline V gene, CDR1 is SGHTA and CDR2 is FQGNSA. Trimming pared 2 bases from V and 9 bases from J, leaving 11 bases between. This CDR3 region has 13 residues. CDR3 DNA: TGTGCCAGCAGCTTAAATCAGGAAGGTGAGCAGTTCTTC. It is translated as CASSLNQEGEQFF.

The chain joins TRBV6-1 to TRBJ1-2; D ambiguous. This CDR3 is 14 amino acids long. The V gene's germline CDR1 is MNHNS and CDR2 SASEGT. Trimming left V 2 bases short and J 5 bases short, with 12 bases between. The CDR3 reads CASSEFPPAYGYTF. The CDR3 DNA sequence: TGTGCCAGCAGTGAATTCCCCCCCGCGTATGGCTACACCTTC.

This clonotype was seen a handful of times. V gene TRBV5-5 combines with J gene TRBJ2-3; unclear D gene. Trimming cost V 2 bases and J 0 bases, with 16 bases left between them. Germline-derived CDR1 and CDR2 are SGHKS and YYEKEE (reference sequence). The CDR3 runs 17 residues. CDR3 protein: CASSFGLSTTSTDTQYF. The CDR3 nucleotides read TGTGCCAGCAGCTTCGGGCTCTCCACTACTAGCACAGATACGCAGTATTTT.

The chain links TRBV6-6 to TRBJ2-3; 12 nucleotides match TRBD2. Per the germline V gene, CDR1 is MNHNY and CDR2 is SVGAGI (reference sequence). V trimming: 0 bases; J trimming: 4 bases; junction bases outside the gene matches: 8. The CDR3 length is 18 residues. The CDR3 reads CASSYSSKTSGRPDTQYF. The CDR3 DNA reads as TGTGCCAGCAGTTACTCTTCTAAGACTAGCGGGAGACCAGATACGCAGTATTTT.

This clonotype has only one observation. The rearrangement joins TRBV4-1 to TRBJ1-1; 9 bases are a match to TRBD1. CDR3 size: 16 residues. Trimming removed 4 bases from V and 4 bases from J; junction bases left unmatched: 10. CDR1 is MGHRA, CDR2 YSYEKL, per germline. CDR3 protein: CASSLGQGGHSTEAFF. Here the CDR3 DNA reads TGCGCCAGCAGCCTGGGACAGGGAGGGCATAGCACTGAAGCTTTCTTT.

The J gene is TRBJ2-5, the V gene TRBV14; D ambiguous. This CDR3 contains 12 residues. Germline CDR1 and CDR2: SGHDN and FVKESK. Trimming pared 5 bases from V and 5 bases from J, leaving 9 bases between. This CDR3 is CASSFQWETQYF. The CDR3 nucleotides are TGTGCCAGCAGCTTTCAATGGGAGACCCAGTACTTC.

The V and J genes are TRBV7-8 and TRBJ2-1; D is unresolved. The ends were cut back, 0 bases at V and 0 bases at J, with 15 bases in the middle. The germline V gene has CDR1 SGHVS and CDR2 FQNEAQ. This CDR3 region has 18 residues. CDR3 sequence: CASSLALYPESSYNEQFF. CDR3 nucleotide sequence: TGTGCCAGCAGCTTAGCCTTATACCCCGAAAGCTCCTACAATGAGCAGTTCTTC.

The rearrangement joins TRBV20-1 to TRBJ1-5; possibly TRBD1 for D (5 bases). Germline assignment: CDR1 DFQATT and CDR2 SNEGSKA (reference sequence). Trimming pared 5 bases from V and 5 bases from J, leaving 16 bases between. The CDR3 sequence is 14 residues long. The CDR3 sequence is CSAGGSSAYQPQHF. As DNA, the CDR3 is TGCAGTGCTGGGGGAAGCTCGGCCTATCAGCCCCAGCATTTT.

Only one count was recorded for this clonotype. The CDR3 region is CASSLTAGKSYEQYF. The CDR3 region has the DNA TGTGCCAGCAGCTTAACAGCGGGAAAATCCTACGAGCAGTACTTC. This chain links TRBV7-6 with TRBJ2-7, with TRBD2 matching 7 bases. This CDR3 spans 15 amino acids. V was clipped by 2 bases and J by 1 base; unmatched bases: 5. From germline, CDR1 is SGHVS and CDR2 FNYEAQ.

This chain uses TRBV4-1 with TRBJ1-6, with TRBD1 as a possible D gene (5 bases). Per the germline V gene, CDR1 is MGHRA and CDR2 is YSYEKL. The CDR3 contains 17 residues. V shed 4 bases and J shed 10 bases, with 23 bases lying between them. CDR3 sequence reads: CASSREVNLGVVSPLHF. In nucleotides, the CDR3 is TGCGCCAGCAGCCGCGAGGTGAATTTGGGGGTGGTCTCACCCCTCCACTTT.

CDR3 DNA sequence: TGCGCCAGCCGCACCTCGATTGGCGAGCAGTTCTTC. Protein product: CASRTSIGEQFF. The chain has TRBV4-1 and TRBJ2-1, with no clear D. Germline CDR1 MGHRA, CDR2 YSYEKL. The CDR3 is made up of 12 amino acids. The V gene lost 8 bases and the J gene lost 10 bases, with 15 bases spanning the gap.

Ten or more counts support this clonotype. The genes are TRBV10-3 and TRBJ2-5, with 8 nucleotides matching TRBD2. Germline CDR1 reads ENHRY; CDR2 reads SYGVKD. This CDR3 is 14 amino acids long. V shed 8 bases and J 5 bases; nucleotides not matched to a gene: 10. This CDR3 is CAIGKAGERETQYF. The CDR3 nucleotides are TGTGCCATCGGGAAAGCGGGGGAGAGGGAGACCCAGTACTTC.

This clonotype was detected once. The chain joins TRBV5-6 to TRBJ1-2; the D gene is possibly TRBD1 (6 bases). Looked up from germline, CDR1 is SGHDT and CDR2 is YYEEEE. The CDR3 is 15 residues long. The V and J ends lost 2 bases and 8 bases respectively, with 19 bases between them. CDR3 sequence reads: CASSFTSGALTGYTF. The DNA for the CDR3 is TGTGCCAGCAGCTTCACCTCAGGGGCCCTAACGGGCTACACCTTC.